What follows is one TCR beta chain and its context. The antigen is not known. Germline loops: CDR1 LGHNA, CDR2 YSLEER. The CDR3 runs to 14 residues. The V end was cut by 0 bases, the J end by 7 bases, with 12 bases between. This sample was taken from a study of CD8 T cells in Susac syndrome. Study-level findings and limits: It was acknowledged in the study that the number of individuals who were included in its TCR sequencing and HLA analysis was relatively small.

With random hexamers, reverse transcription was performed on roughly 0.5 to 1 ug of RNA. The immunoSEQ assay covered 54 Vbeta and 13 Jbeta segments for CDR3. TCRdb reprocessed the immunoSEQ multiplex PCR reads with MiXCR, giving one entry per CDR3 protein. Here the sample spans around 190,000 distinct CDR3 sequences, roughly 94% being singletons. Through negative isolation, CD4+ and CD8+ T cells were obtained, while TEMRA cells were enriched using FACS. The sequence came from a human donor in good health. The chain combines TRBV4-3 with TRBJ1-2; D is unclear. Specimen: CD4+ T cells from PBMCs. The CDR3 bases are TGCGCCAGCAGCCAAGACCTCGGGGTCGGTGGCTACACCTTC. Translation gives CASSQDLGVGGYTF.